The entry below describes one T cell receptor beta chain. Its antigen is still unknown. V was trimmed by 0 bases and J by 7 bases, leaving 9 bases between them. CDR1 and CDR2 from the germline V gene are LGHNA and YNFKEQ. This CDR3 contains 14 residues. This sample was included in a study of cytomegalovirus exposure and HLA in healthy donors. Study-level findings and limits: Cytomegalovirus association was assigned to around 150 TCR beta chains. Within an earlier analysis, most TCR beta V segments proved productive either about 90% or about 30% of the time.

The PCR employed 60 Vbeta primers together with 13 Jbeta primers. Sequencing was performed with immunoSEQ multiplex PCR; in TCRdb, only in-frame clones are kept and a portion is missing. The table lists some 60,000 clones, over 75% of them singletons. The specimen was PBMCs. The V and J genes are TRBV4-2 and TRBJ2-2; D is unresolved. This clonotype was sampled from a male donor in good health and CMV-seronegative. CDR3 sequence (DNA): TGTGCCAGCAGCCAAGATAGCCTAGTCGGGGAGCTGTTTTTT. Translation gives CASSQDSLVGELFF.